This TCR beta chain was sequenced in a study of regulatory T cells in long-lasting Graves disease. Whole-study findings and limits: New patients shared fewer public clonotypes (around 880) than persistent patients did (roughly 2,500). Persistent disease preferred TRBV28, TRBJ1-2 and TRBJ2-5.

Points on this clonotype: Antigen unknown.

CDR3-region Arm-PCR and iRepertoire HTBI primers produced the TCR beta libraries. TCRdb passed the multiplex PCR reads through MiXCR, listing each CDR3 protein once. Of roughly 500,000 distinct CDR3 sequences listed, less than 25% were seen once; the top ten hold around 13%. Regarding time point: persistent/refractory GD, antithyroid drugs over 5 years with positive TRAb. Researchers made the TCR library from RNA that was extracted from PBMCs. Trimming removed 4 bases at V and 4 bases at J, with 14 bases between. The germline gives CDR1 SGHTA, CDR2 FQGNSA. The CDR3 consists of 16 residues. Sample: peripheral blood mononuclear cells (PBMCs), taken when the disease was refractory, from a patient treated with antithyroid drugs. The receptor's source is a female donor with Graves disease. The chain uses TRBV7-2 and TRBJ1-6; D remains ambiguous. CDR3 loop: CASSSLGITYNSPLHF. Here the CDR3 DNA reads TGTGCCAGCAGCTCCCTGGGGATTACTTATAATTCACCCCTCCACTTT.